Below, 14 T cell receptor beta chains from the same sample are listed, as sequenced in a study of human T cells and chemical hapten exposure. Time point defined: patch test 3, about 24 weeks after DPC sensitization. The treatment here: therapeutic diphenylcyclopropenone sensitization with weekly scalp DPC. TCRdb analysed the RACE reads with MiXCR anew, one entry per CDR3 protein. The sample carries 100,000 to 120,000 distinct CDR3 sequences, under 35% recorded once. Sample: whole blood, taken in connection with sensitization to the hapten diphenylcyclopropenone (DPC). The source of these receptors is a man aged 35-49 years with alopecia areata. Some clones in this sample may be carry-over from other donors' samples.

V is TRBV10-3 and J is TRBJ2-5; a possible D gene is TRBD2 (5 bases). Germline V lookup: CDR1 ENHRY, CDR2 SYGVKD. The V end lost 0 bases, the J end lost 2 bases, and 13 bases lay between the germline ends. The CDR3 runs 16 residues. The chain's CDR3 is CAISESFSDKQETQYF. The CDR3 DNA sequence: TGTGCCATCAGTGAGTCGTTTAGCGACAAACAAGAGACCCAGTACTTC.

This clonotype occurred once. This rearrangement joins TRBV7-9 to TRBJ1-3; D possibly corresponds to TRBD1 (5 bases). CDR3 size: 15 residues. V gave up 5 bases and J gave up 0 bases, with 11 bases separating them. In germline, CDR1 is SEHNR, CDR2 FQNEAQ (reference sequence). CDR3 region: CASSGTGFSGNTIYF. CDR3 in DNA: TGTGCCAGCAGCGGAACAGGTTTCTCTGGAAACACCATATATTTT.

This rearrangement joins TRBV6-6 to TRBJ2-7; 11 nucleotides match TRBD1. V dropped 0 bases and J dropped 2; count of bases not matched to a gene: 0. The germline CDR1 and CDR2 sequences are MNHNY and SVGAGI (reference sequence). The CDR3 has 15 amino acids. CDR3 protein: CASSYSGQGAYEQYV. The DNA for the CDR3 is TGTGCCAGCAGTTACTCGGGACAGGGGGCCTACGAGCAGTACGTC.

The table lists this clonotype with a few counts. This chain uses TRBV7-2 with TRBJ2-3; TRBD2 matches 7 bases. CDR3 size: 17 residues. CDR1 is SGHTA, CDR2 FQGNSA, per germline. V trimming: 9 bases; J trimming: 3 bases; junction bases outside the gene matches: 18. CDR3 sequence reads: CASSARGSGTGTDTQYF. The CDR3 bases are TGTGCCAGTTCCGCCCGCGGGAGTGGGACTGGGACAGATACGCAGTATTTT. Together with reference TRBV7-2 and TRBJ2-3, the CDR3 gives the full variable domain: GAGVSQSPSNKVTEKGKDVELRCDPISGHTALYWYRQSLGQGLEFLIYFQGNSAPDKSGLPSDRFSAERTGGSVSTLTIQRTQQEDSAVYLCASSARGSGTGTDTQYFGPGTRLTVL.

The V call is TRBV11-2, the J call TRBJ1-1; no reliable D call. Germline values: CDR1 SGHAT, CDR2 FQNNGV. CDR3 length equals 14 residues. V lost 0 bases, J lost 1 base, and 6 bases lay in between. The chain's CDR3 is CASSLDFGNTEAFF. CDR3 DNA sequence: TGTGCCAGCAGCTTAGACTTCGGGAACACTGAAGCTTTCTTT.

The sample holds a few counts of this clonotype. The chain has TRBV29-1 and TRBJ1-1, with 7 bases aligning to TRBD1. The CDR3 is made up of 13 amino acids. V shed 0 bases and J 6 bases; nucleotides not matched to a gene: 4. The V gene's germline CDR1 is SQVTM and CDR2 ANQGSEA. The DNA of the CDR3 is TGCAGCGTTGAAGACGTCAGGGGGTCTGAAGCTTTCTTT. The encoded protein is CSVEDVRGSEAFF. The full variable domain, its missing parts supplied by reference TRBV29-1 and TRBJ1-1, is SAVISQKPSRDICQRGTSLTIQCQVDSQVTMMFWYRQQPGQSLTLIATANQGSEATYESGFVIDKFPISRPNLTFSTLTVSNMSPEDSSIYLCSVEDVRGSEAFFGQGTRLTVV.

To note about this clonotype: A much bigger clone sits one base away, suggesting this may be a read error. The genes are TRBV12-3 or TRBV12-4 and TRBJ2-3, with D unclear. The CDR3 is 12 residues long. V was shortened by 6 bases and J by 2 bases, with 6 bases between the two germline ends. The DNA for the CDR3 is TGTGCCAGCAGCCCCATCACAGATACGCAGTATTTT. It is translated as CASSPITDTQYF.

There are a few counts of this clonotype. This sequence joins TRBV20-1 and TRBJ2-3; D is uncertain. This CDR3 is 14 amino acids long. CDR1 and CDR2 (germline): DFQATT, SNEGSKA (reference sequence). With 2 bases removed from V and 0 bases from J, the gap between germline ends came to 9 bases. This CDR3 is CSARWSASTDTQYF. Written as DNA, the CDR3 is TGCAGTGCTAGATGGTCAGCTAGCACAGATACGCAGTATTTT.

This clonotype was observed a few times. The chain joins TRBV11-2 to TRBJ2-3; 8 nucleotides line up with TRBD2. The J segment lost 2 bases and the V segment lost 5 bases, leaving 9 bases of the junction unmatched. The CDR3 is 16 residues long. Germline assignment: CDR1 SGHAT and CDR2 FQNNGV. As DNA, the CDR3 is TGTGCCAGCAGCCCTCGCGGGCGGGGGGTCACAGATACGCAGTATTTT. Its translation is CASSPRGRGVTDTQYF.

In this sample, this clonotype turned up a few times. This chain connects TRBV4-3 to TRBJ2-3, with D tentatively TRBD1 or TRBD2 (5 bases each). V dropped 5 bases and J dropped 2 bases, with 11 bases sitting between them. The germline gives CDR1 LGHNA, CDR2 YSLEER. This CDR3 has 14 amino acids. Written as DNA, the CDR3 is TGCGCCAGCAGCACCGGGACCGTCACAGATACGCAGTATTTT. Translated: CASSTGTVTDTQYF.

This clonotype was picked up a small number of times. DNA of the CDR3: TGTGCCAGTAGTATGAGGGAAGCAGACATTCAGTACTTC. This sequence encodes CASSMREADIQYF. The V and J genes are TRBV19 and TRBJ2-4; possibly TRBD2 for D (5 bases). CDR3 size: 13 residues. CDR1 LNHDA and CDR2 SQIVND come from the germline V gene (reference sequence). Trimming left V 3 bases short and J 8 bases short, with 11 bases between.

The gene calls are TRBV9 and TRBJ2-1; 7 bases line up with TRBD2. There are 14 residues in the CDR3. Germline V gene sequence: CDR1 SGDLS, CDR2 YYNGEE. V shed 3 bases and J 6 bases; nucleotides not matched to a gene: 6. In nucleotides, the CDR3 is TGTGCCAGCAGCGAGACTAGCTTTTCCAATGAGCAGTTCTTC. This codes for CASSETSFSNEQFF.

This clonotype has more than one count but fewer than ten. The V and J genes are TRBV7-9 and TRBJ1-1; D unresolved. The CDR3 is 11 residues long. Germline loops: CDR1 SEHNR, CDR2 FQNEAQ (reference sequence). Trimming stripped 5 bases from V and 4 bases from J, with 5 bases between. CDR3 in amino acids: CASSPSTEAFF. The DNA of the CDR3 is TGTGCCAGCAGCCCGAGCACTGAAGCTTTCTTT. Full variable domain (rest looked up from reference TRBV7-9 and TRBJ1-1): DTGVSQNPRHKITKRGQNVTFRCDPISEHNRLYWYRQTLGQGPEFLTYFQNEAQLEKSRLLSDRFSAERPKGSFSTLEIQRTEQGDSAMYLCASSPSTEAFFGQGTRLTVV.

The chain has TRBV3-1 and TRBJ2-5, with 7 bases identical to TRBD1. This CDR3 region has 14 residues. Unmatched junction bases numbered 6, after V lost 3 bases and J lost 5 bases. From germline, CDR1 is LGHDT and CDR2 YNNKEL (reference sequence). The CDR3 sequence is CASSQVTGLETQYF. CDR3 in DNA: TGTGCCAGCAGCCAGGTGACAGGGTTGGAGACCCAGTACTTC.